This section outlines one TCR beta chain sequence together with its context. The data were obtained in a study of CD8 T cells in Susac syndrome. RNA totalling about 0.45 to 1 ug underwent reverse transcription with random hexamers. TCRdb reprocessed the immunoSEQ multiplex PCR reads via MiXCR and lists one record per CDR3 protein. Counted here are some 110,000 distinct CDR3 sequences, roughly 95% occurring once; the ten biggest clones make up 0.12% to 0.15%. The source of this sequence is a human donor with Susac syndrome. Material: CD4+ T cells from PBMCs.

This CDR3 is CASSLQALRNQPQHF. The CDR3 nucleotides are TGTGCCAGCAGTCTGCAAGCGTTGAGAAATCAGCCCCAGCATTTT. The V gene is TRBV28, the J gene TRBJ1-5; D is unclear. This CDR3 region has 15 residues. Germline lookup yields CDR1 MDHEN and CDR2 SYDVKM. The V end lost 5 bases, the J end lost 4 bases, and 15 bases lay between the germline ends.